This T cell receptor (beta chain) was obtained from a study of T cells in Graves' hyperthyroidism and ophthalmopathy. Patients aged 18 to 65 had newly diagnosed hyperthyroidism lasting under 2 months. Researchers took RNA transcripts and amplified the TCR beta CDR3 regions from them. Using the HTBI primer set, a first-round RT-PCR was run on the TCR CDR3. Each CDR3 protein is one row after TCRdb ran MiXCR on the multiplex PCR reads. Of 95,000 to 100,000 distinct CDR3 sequences listed, just over 50% were seen once; the top ten hold around 29%. CDR1 SGHRS and CDR2 YFSETQ come from the germline V gene. The V end lost 2 bases, the J end lost 2 bases, and 12 bases lay between the germline ends. The CDR3 runs 15 residues.

Sample: blood. This chain links TRBV5-1 with TRBJ2-3, with D maybe TRBD1 (6 bases). The receptor was isolated from a middle-aged woman with Graves' hyperthyroidism. CDR3 loop: CASSFQYRDTDTQYF. CDR3 nucleotide sequence: TGCGCCAGCAGCTTTCAATACAGGGACACAGATACGCAGTATTTT. Complete variable domain (other parts from reference TRBV5-1 and TRBJ2-3): KAGVTQTPRYLIKTRGQQVTLSCSPISGHRSVSWYQQTPGQGLQFLFEYFSETQRNKGNFPGRFSGRQFSNSRSEMNVSTLELGDSALYLCASSFQYRDTDTQYFGPGTRLTVL.